The T cell receptor beta chain under discussion was sequenced for a study of T cells in Graves' hyperthyroidism and ophthalmopathy. General study results and limits: Among clonotypes expanded in thyroid above 0.001, most were also found in blood.

This clonotype was recorded at least ten times. What it recognizes is unknown. The CDR3 length is 15 residues. Trimming removed 6 bases from V and 0 bases from J, with 14 bases in between. Authors of the study amplified TCR beta CDR3 regions from RNA transcripts. TCR CDR3 underwent first-round RT-PCR with the HTBI primer set. TCRdb fed the multiplex PCR reads into MiXCR, producing one record per CDR3 protein. The sample carries 600,000 to 650,000 distinct CDR3 sequences, under 25% recorded once. The V gene is TRBV12-3 or TRBV12-4, the J gene TRBJ1-1, with no clear D. Sequenced sample: blood. The clonotype comes from a man younger than 40 with Graves' ophthalmopathy. The CDR3 spells CASSPSGFMNTEAFF. The CDR3 DNA sequence: TGTGCCAGCAGCCCAAGTGGGTTCATGAACACTGAAGCTTTCTTT.